Below, 11 T cell receptor beta chains from the same sample are listed, as sequenced in a study of T cell changes during pregnancy in multiple sclerosis. Using immunoSEQ multiplex PCR, the repertoire was profiled, and TCRdb retains in-frame clones only, with some absent. The table has tens of thousands of clones, more than 80% seen once. Sequences were derived from peripheral blood, sampled in the first trimester of pregnancy. The receptors stem from a female donor in good health, enrolled as a control in a pregnancy study.

The chain carries TRBV25-1 and TRBJ1-2, with 8 bases that match TRBD1. The CDR3 runs to 15 residues. CDR1 MGHDK and CDR2 SYGVNS come from the germline V gene. V shed 4 bases, J shed 0 bases, and the junction held 4 bases outside the gene matches. CDR3 nucleotides: TGTGCCAGCAGTGCCCGGACAGGGCCTAACTATGGCTACACCTTC. As protein: CASSARTGPNYGYTF.

The rearrangement uses TRBV18 and TRBJ2-4; TRBD1 aligns across 9 bases. With 8 bases clipped from V and 9 bases from J, the junction kept 11 bases outside the gene matches. The germline gives CDR1 KGHSH, CDR2 LQKENI. The CDR3 sequence is 14 residues long. The CDR3 here is CASPLDRGSCIQYF. The CDR3 coding sequence is TGTGCCAGCCCATTGGACAGGGGTTCGTGCATTCAGTACTTC.

Concerning this clone: The junction differs from germline at one of its ends, possibly a read error. The J gene is TRBJ2-1, the V gene TRBV10-3; a weak D match, TRBD2 (5 bases). Per the germline V gene, CDR1 is ENHRY and CDR2 is SYGVKD. The CDR3 covers 14 residues. The DNA for the CDR3 is TGTGCCATCAGTGGGGAGTTTATCTACAGTGAGCAGTTCTTC. Amino acid sequence: CAISGEFIYSEQFF.

This chain joins TRBV2 and TRBJ1-5; weak D call: TRBD1 (5 bases). The germline V gene has CDR1 SNHLY and CDR2 FYNNEI. The CDR3 covers 15 residues. The V and J ends lost 6 bases and 3 bases respectively, with 15 bases between them. Here the CDR3 reads CASSARGYLNQPQHF. The CDR3 DNA follows: TGTGCCAGCAGCGCAAGGGGATACCTCAATCAGCCCCAGCATTTT.

This clone was detected only once. The chain employs TRBV11-2 and TRBJ1-1; 10 bases fit TRBD1. The trim removed 6 bases at V and 1 base at J, leaving 5 bases unmatched. The CDR3 has 15 residues. CDR1 is SGHAT and CDR2 is FQNNGV in the germline V gene. Here the CDR3 DNA reads TGTGCCAGCAGACGGGGGACAGGGGCGAACACTGAAGCTTTCTTT. Its translation: CASRRGTGANTEAFF. The full variable domain, completed using reference TRBV11-2 and TRBJ1-1, is EAGVAQSPRYKIIEKRQSVAFWCNPISGHATLYWYQQILGQGPKLLIQFQNNGVVDDSQLPKDRFSAERLKGVDSTLKIQPAKLEDSAVYLCASRRGTGANTEAFFGQGTRLTVV.

This chain connects TRBV2 to TRBJ1-4; weak D call: TRBD1 (5 bases). The CDR3 has 15 amino acids. From germline, CDR1 is SNHLY and CDR2 FYNNEI. Trimming cost V 5 bases and J 5 bases, with 15 bases left between them. The DNA for the CDR3 is TGTGCCAGCAGTATACAACAGGTTCTCAATGAAAAACTGTTTTTT. It encodes CASSIQQVLNEKLFF.

This chain connects TRBV7-3 to TRBJ2-3; no clear D. Trimming shortened V by 0 bases and J by 6 bases, and 7 bases separated the two germline ends. Germline V gives CDR1 SGHTA, CDR2 FQGTGA. CDR3 length: 13 amino acids. The CDR3 reads CASSLTSSDTQYF. CDR3 DNA sequence: TGTGCCAGCAGCTTAACGAGTTCGGATACGCAGTATTTT.

This chain links TRBV10-2 with TRBJ1-5, with 8 bases matching TRBD1. The J segment lost 7 bases and the V segment lost 6 bases, leaving 8 bases of the junction unmatched. CDR3 length equals 14 residues. CDR1 and CDR2 (germline): WSHSY, SAAADI. The CDR3 is CASSEDRGSQPQHF. CDR3 in DNA: TGCGCCAGCAGCGAAGACAGGGGCAGCCAGCCCCAGCATTTT.

The V gene is TRBV11-3, the J gene TRBJ2-7; 11 positions match TRBD1. Germline CDR1 SGHNT, CDR2 YENEEA. J gave up 3 bases and V 0 bases, and 4 bases lay outside the gene matches. The CDR3 is 16 amino acids. The DNA for the CDR3 is TGTGCCAGCAGCTTAGAAAGGACAGGGGGCTTCTACGAGCAGTACTTC. It encodes CASSLERTGGFYEQYF.

The J gene is TRBJ2-7, the V gene TRBV15, with 8 bases lining up with TRBD1. The CDR3 contains 14 residues. Unmatched junction bases numbered 2, after V lost 0 bases and J lost 4 bases. From germline, CDR1 is LNHNV and CDR2 YYDKDF (reference sequence). CDR3 loop: CATSRDQGAYEQYF. CDR3 nucleotide sequence: TGTGCCACCAGCAGAGATCAGGGGGCTTACGAGCAGTACTTC.

This clone was observed a single time. The chain links TRBV6-6 to TRBJ2-2; D not certain. Germline V CDR1 and CDR2: MNHNY, SVGAGI (reference sequence). V lost 4 bases to trimming and J lost 7 bases, with 4 bases between them. The CDR3 extends over 11 amino acids. CDR3 sequence: CASSSGGELFF. The CDR3 DNA reads as TGTGCCAGCAGTTCGGGCGGGGAGCTGTTTTTT.